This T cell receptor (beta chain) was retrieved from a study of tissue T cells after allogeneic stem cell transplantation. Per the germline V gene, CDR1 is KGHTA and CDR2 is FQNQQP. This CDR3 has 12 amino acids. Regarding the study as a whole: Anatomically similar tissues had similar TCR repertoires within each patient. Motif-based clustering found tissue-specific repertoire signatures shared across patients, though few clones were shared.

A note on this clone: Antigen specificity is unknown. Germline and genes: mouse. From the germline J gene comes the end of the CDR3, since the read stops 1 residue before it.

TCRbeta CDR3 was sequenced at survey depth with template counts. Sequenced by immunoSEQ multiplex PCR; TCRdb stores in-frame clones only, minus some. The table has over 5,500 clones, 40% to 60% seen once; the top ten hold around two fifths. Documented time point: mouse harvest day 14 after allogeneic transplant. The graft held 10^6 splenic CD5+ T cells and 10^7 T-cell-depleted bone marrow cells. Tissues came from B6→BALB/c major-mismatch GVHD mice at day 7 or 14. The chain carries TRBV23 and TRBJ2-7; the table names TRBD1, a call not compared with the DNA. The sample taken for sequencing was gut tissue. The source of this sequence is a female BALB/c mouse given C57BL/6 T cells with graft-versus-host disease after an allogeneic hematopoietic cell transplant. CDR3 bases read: TGCTCCAGCAGTCAATCGAGAGGGGAACAGTAC. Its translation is CSSSQSRGEQY. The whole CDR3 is CSSSQSRGEQYF.